This T cell receptor (beta chain) stems from a study of early T cells in non-severe SARS-CoV-2 infection. Researchers attached unique molecular identifiers to individual cDNA molecules. From the 5' RACE reads, TCRdb called clonotypes with MiXCR, one entry per CDR3 protein. The sample has about 50,000 distinct CDR3 sequences, under 7.5% seen once; the top ten hold around 7%. The source was whole blood, collected at baseline. The TCR was taken from an adult who was a healthcare worker with PCR-confirmed SARS-CoV-2 infection or an uninfected control (not recorded which).

CDR3 residues: CASARTGGEAFF. For the CDR3, the DNA is TGTGCCAGCGCCCGGACCGGCGGTGAAGCTTTCTTT. The chain couples TRBV6-1 to TRBJ1-1; D uncertain. V lost 8 bases, J lost 7 bases, and 14 bases lay in between. The CDR3 contains 12 residues. Germline lookup yields CDR1 MNHNS and CDR2 SASEGT.